This T cell receptor (beta chain) was obtained from a study of breast tumors, draining lymph nodes, adjacent tissues. General study points: Data only fit, rather than demonstrated, lymph node origin of most tumor T cells. Compared with lymph nodes, tumors were less diverse; compared with nontumor tissue, more.

As for this clonotype: Antigen specificity is unknown.

Germline lookup yields CDR1 MNHEY and CDR2 SVGAGI. V shed 7 bases and J 7 bases; nucleotides not matched to a gene: 6. The CDR3 totals 13 residues. Via MiXCR, TCRdb re-called the multiplex PCR reads, giving one row per CDR3 protein. The sample yields around 300,000 distinct CDR3 sequences, over 25% seen once. Samples came from axillary lymph nodes draining the breast cancer. The source of this sequence is a female donor with breast cancer. Some clones in this sample may be carry-over from other donors' samples. The sequenced material came from axillary lymph node tissue. The chain couples TRBV6-5 to TRBJ2-1; TRBD1 aligns across 8 bases. CDR3 region: CASTTGGTNEQFF. CDR3 DNA: TGTGCCAGCACTACAGGGGGTACAAATGAGCAGTTCTTC.